Shown below are 5 T cell receptor beta chains from a single sample sequenced in a study of identifying expanded T cells in peripheral blood. The assay was immunoSEQ multiplex PCR, and TCRdb's table has in-frame clones only and misses some. The table shows approximately 140,000 clones, with approximately 86% occurring only once. Sequenced: blood. The receptors originated from a person aged 18 to 70 in good health.

CDR3 sequence (DNA): TGTGCCAGCAGCCCGGGGACTCGTACTGAAGCTTTCTTT. Its protein is CASSPGTRTEAFF. The chain is built from TRBV7-2 and TRBJ1-1, with a possible D match to TRBD1 (5 bases). CDR1 is SGHTA and CDR2 is FQGNSA in the germline V gene. The germline V and J ends were trimmed by 5 bases and 5 bases, with 12 bases remaining between them. There are 13 residues in the CDR3. Using reference TRBV7-2 and TRBJ1-1 for the parts outside the CDR3, the full variable domain is GAGVSQSPSNKVTEKGKDVELRCDPISGHTALYWYRQSLGQGLEFLIYFQGNSAPDKSGLPSDRFSAERTGGSVSTLTIQRTQQEDSAVYLCASSPGTRTEAFFGQGTRLTVV.

The rearrangement joins TRBV19 to TRBJ1-1; D not certain. The length of the CDR3 is 13 residues. The V end lost 9 bases, the J end lost 3 bases, and 14 bases lay between the germline ends. The germline gives CDR1 LNHDA, CDR2 SQIVND (reference sequence). The CDR3 nucleotides are TGTGCCAGCAGCCAACTGGAGGACACTGAAGCTTTCTTT. Its translation: CASSQLEDTEAFF.

The table lists this clone with a count of one. The chain joins TRBV9 to TRBJ1-3; D is unresolved. Trimming removed 6 bases from V and 0 bases from J, with 1 base in between. Germline V gene lookup returns CDR1 SGDLS and CDR2 YYNGEE. The CDR3 is made up of 11 amino acids. The CDR3 coding sequence is TGTGCCAGCAACTCTGGAAACACCATATATTTT. Its translation is CASNSGNTIYF.

The V call is TRBV5-1, the J call TRBJ2-3, with D possibly being TRBD1 (5 bases). The CDR3 covers 14 residues. V was pared by 7 bases and J by 6 bases, with 18 bases between. Germline CDR1 is SGHRS and CDR2 is YFSETQ. CDR3 residues: CASSGPGNRDTQYF. The DNA of the CDR3 is TGCGCCAGCTCAGGGCCCGGTAACAGGGATACGCAGTATTTT.

V gene TRBV6-5 combines with J gene TRBJ2-5; D is undetermined. The CDR3 totals 12 residues. Germline V gene lookup returns CDR1 MNHEY and CDR2 SVGAGI. The DNA of the CDR3 is TGTGTTTTAGACCATGAACAAGAGACCCAGTACTTC. It codes for CVLDHEQETQYF.